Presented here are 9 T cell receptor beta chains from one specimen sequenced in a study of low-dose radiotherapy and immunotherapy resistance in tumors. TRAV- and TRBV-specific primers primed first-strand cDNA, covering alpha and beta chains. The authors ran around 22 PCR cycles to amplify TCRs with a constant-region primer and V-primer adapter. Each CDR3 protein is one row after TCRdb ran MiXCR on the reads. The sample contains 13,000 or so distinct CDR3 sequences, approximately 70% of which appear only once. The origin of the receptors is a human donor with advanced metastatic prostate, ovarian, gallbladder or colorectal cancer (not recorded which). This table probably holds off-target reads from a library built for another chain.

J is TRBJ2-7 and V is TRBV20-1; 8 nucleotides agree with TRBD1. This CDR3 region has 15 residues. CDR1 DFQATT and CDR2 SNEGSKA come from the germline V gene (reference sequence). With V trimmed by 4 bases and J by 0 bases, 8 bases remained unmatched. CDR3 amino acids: CSAIAQGQGSYEQYF. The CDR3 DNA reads TGCAGTGCTATAGCTCAAGGACAGGGCTCCTACGAGCAGTACTTC.

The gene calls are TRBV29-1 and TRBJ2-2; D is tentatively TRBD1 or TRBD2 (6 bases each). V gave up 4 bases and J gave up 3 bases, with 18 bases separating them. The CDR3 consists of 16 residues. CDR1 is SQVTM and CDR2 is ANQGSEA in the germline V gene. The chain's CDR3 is CSVGRGWGADTGELFF. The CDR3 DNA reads TGCAGCGTTGGTCGCGGGTGGGGGGCAGACACCGGGGAGCTGTTTTTT.

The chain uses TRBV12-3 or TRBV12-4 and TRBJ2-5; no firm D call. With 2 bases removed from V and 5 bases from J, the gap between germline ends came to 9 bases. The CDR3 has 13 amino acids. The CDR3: CASSLSLWETQYF. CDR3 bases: TGTGCCAGCAGTTTATCTCTCTGGGAGACCCAGTACTTC.

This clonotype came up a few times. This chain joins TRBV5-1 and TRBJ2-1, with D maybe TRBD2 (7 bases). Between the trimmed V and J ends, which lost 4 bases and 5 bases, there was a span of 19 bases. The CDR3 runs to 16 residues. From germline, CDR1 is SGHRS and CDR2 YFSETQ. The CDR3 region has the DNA TGCGCCAGCAGCCCCCCGGCGGGGGCCGTCGACAATGAGCAGTTCTTC. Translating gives CASSPPAGAVDNEQFF. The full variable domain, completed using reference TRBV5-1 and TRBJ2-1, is KAGVTQTPRYLIKTRGQQVTLSCSPISGHRSVSWYQQTPGQGLQFLFEYFSETQRNKGNFPGRFSGRQFSNSRSEMNVSTLELGDSALYLCASSPPAGAVDNEQFFGPGTRLTVL.

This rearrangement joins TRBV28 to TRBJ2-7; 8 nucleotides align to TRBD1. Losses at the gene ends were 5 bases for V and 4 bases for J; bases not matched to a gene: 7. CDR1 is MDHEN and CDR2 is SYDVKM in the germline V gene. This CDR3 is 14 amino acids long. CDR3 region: CASSATGEWYEQYF. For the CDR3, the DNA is TGTGCCAGCAGTGCGACAGGGGAGTGGTACGAGCAGTACTTC.

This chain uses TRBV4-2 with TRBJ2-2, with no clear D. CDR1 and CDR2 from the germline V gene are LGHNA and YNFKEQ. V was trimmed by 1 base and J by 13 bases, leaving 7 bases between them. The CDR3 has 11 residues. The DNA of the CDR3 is TGTGCCAGCAGCCAAGGAGGAGTGCTGTTTTTT. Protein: CASSQGGVLFF.

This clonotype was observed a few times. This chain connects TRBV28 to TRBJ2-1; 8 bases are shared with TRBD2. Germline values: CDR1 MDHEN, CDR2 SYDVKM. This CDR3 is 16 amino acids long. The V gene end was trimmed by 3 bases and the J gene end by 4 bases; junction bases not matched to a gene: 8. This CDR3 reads CASSFSGSGAYNEQFF. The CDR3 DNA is TGTGCCAGCAGTTTTTCTGGTAGCGGGGCTTACAATGAGCAGTTCTTC.

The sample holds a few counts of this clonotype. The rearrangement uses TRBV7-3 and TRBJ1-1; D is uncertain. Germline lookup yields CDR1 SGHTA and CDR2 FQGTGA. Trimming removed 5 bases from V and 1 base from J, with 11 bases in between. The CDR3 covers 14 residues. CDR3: CASSPHLKNTEAFF. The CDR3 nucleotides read TGTGCCAGCAGCCCGCACCTTAAGAACACTGAAGCTTTCTTT. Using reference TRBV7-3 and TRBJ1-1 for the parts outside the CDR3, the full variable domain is GAGVSQTPSNKVTEKGKYVELRCDPISGHTALYWYRQSLGQGPEFLIYFQGTGAADDSGLPNDRFFAVRPEGSVSTLKIQRTERGDSAVYLCASSPHLKNTEAFFGQGTRLTVV.

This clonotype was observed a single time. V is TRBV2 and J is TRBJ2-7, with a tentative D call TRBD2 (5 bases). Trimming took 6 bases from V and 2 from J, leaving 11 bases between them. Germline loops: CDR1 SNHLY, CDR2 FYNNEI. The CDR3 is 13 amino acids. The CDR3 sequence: CASRRTVTYEQYF. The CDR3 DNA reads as TGTGCCAGCAGAAGGACTGTCACCTACGAGCAGTACTTC.